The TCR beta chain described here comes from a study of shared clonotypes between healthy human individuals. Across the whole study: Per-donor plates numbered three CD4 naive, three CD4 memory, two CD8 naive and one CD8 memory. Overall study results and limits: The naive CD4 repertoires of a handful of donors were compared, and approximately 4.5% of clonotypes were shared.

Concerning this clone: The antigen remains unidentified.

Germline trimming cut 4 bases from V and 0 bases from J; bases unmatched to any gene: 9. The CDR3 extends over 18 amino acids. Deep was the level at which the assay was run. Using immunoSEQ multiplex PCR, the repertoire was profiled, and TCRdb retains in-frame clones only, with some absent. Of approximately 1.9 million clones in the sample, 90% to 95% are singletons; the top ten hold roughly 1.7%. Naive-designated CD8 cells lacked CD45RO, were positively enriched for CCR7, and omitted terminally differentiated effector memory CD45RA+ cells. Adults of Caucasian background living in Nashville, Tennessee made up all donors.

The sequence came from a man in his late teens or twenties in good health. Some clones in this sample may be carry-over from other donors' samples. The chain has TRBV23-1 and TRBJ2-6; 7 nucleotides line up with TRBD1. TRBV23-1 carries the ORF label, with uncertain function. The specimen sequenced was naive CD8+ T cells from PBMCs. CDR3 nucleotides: TGCGCCAGCAGTCCGACCGGACAGGTCTGCTCTGGGGCCAACGTCCTGACTTTC. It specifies CASSPTGQVCSGANVLTF.